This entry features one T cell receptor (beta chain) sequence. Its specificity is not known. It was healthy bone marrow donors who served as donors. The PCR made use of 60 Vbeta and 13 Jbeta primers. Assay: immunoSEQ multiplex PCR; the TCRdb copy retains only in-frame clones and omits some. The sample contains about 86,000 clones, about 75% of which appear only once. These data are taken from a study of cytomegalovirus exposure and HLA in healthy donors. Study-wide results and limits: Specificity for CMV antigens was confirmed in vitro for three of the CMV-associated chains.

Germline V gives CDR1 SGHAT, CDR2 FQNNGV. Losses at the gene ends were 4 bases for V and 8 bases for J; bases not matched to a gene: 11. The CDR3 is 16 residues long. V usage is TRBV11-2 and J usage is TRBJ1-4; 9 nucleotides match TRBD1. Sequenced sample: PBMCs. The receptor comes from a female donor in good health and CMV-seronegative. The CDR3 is CASSSITGQGKEKLFF. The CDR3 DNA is TGTGCCAGCAGCTCTATAACCGGACAGGGGAAGGAAAAACTGTTTTTT.